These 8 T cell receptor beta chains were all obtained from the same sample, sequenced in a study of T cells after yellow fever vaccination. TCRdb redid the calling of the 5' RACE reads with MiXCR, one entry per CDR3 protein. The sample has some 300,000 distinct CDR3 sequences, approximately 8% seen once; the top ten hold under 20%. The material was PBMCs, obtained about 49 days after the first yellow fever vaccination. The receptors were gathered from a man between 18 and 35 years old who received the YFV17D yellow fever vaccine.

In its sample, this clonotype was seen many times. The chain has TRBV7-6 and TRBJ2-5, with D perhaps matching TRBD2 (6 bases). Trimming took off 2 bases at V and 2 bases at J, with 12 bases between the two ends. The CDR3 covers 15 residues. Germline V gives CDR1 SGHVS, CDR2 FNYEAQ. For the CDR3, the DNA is TGTGCCAGCAGCTTAACTTGGCGGGAACAAGAGACCCAGTACTTC. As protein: CASSLTWREQETQYF.

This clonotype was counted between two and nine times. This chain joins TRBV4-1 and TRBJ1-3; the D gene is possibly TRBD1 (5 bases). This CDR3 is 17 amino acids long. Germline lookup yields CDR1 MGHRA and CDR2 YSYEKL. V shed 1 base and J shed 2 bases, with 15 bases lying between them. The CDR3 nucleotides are TGCGCCAGCAGCCAAGGCCCAGGGAATCCTGCTGGAAACACCATATATTTT. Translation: CASSQGPGNPAGNTIYF.

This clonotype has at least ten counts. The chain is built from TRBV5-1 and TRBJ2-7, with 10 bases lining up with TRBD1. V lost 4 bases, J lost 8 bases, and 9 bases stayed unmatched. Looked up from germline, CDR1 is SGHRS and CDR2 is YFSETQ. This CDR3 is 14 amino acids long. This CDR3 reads CASSPGTGVAQQYF. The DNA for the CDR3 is TGCGCCAGCAGCCCCGGGACAGGGGTTGCGCAGCAGTACTTC.

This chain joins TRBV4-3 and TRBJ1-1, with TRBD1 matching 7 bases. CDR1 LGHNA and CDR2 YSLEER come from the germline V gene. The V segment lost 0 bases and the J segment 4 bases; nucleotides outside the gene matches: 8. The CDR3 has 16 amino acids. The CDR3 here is CASSQDYQGGVTEAFF. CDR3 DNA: TGCGCCAGCAGCCAAGATTATCAGGGGGGTGTCACTGAAGCTTTCTTT.

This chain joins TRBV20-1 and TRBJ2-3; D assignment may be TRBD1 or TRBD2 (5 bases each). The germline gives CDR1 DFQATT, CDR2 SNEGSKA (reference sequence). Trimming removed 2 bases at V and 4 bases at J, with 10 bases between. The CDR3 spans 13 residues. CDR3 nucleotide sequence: TGCAGTGCTAGAAGGCTGGGGGCAGATACGCAGTATTTT. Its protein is CSARRLGADTQYF.

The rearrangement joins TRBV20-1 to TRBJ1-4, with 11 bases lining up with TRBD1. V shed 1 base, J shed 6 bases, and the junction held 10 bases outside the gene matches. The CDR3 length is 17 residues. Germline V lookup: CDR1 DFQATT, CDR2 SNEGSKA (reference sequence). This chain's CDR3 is CSARAWDRGVLDEKLFF. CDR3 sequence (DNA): TGCAGTGCTAGAGCCTGGGACAGGGGGGTTCTCGATGAAAAACTGTTTTTT.

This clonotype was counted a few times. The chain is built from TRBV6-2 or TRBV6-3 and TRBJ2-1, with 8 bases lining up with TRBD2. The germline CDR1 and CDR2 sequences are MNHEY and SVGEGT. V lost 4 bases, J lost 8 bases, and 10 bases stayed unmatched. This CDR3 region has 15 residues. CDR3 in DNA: TGTGCCAGCAGTTTGACGGGGGGGGCCGTACATGAGCAGTTCTTC. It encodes CASSLTGGAVHEQFF.

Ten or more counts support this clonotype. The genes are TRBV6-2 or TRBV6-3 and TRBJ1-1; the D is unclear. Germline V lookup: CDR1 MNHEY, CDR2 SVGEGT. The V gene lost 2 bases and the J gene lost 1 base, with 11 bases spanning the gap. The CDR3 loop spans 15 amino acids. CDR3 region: CASSYPLDGNTEAFF. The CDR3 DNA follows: TGTGCCAGCAGTTACCCACTGGACGGGAACACTGAAGCTTTCTTT.